The subject of this entry is one T cell receptor beta chain. Its antigen remains unidentified. The data originate from a study of vaccination and CD4 T cells after COVID-19. Study details: For control cultures, the treatment was a CEFX pool, an HIV-1 Nef pool, or no peptide. Study observations and caveats: Spike mono-reactivity marked 304 of 307 vaccine-specific clones in convalescent patients. Reactive clone data from convalescent patients indicated a median of roughly 90% appearing only post-vaccination.

Sequencing of cultured CD4+ T cell DNA used the Oncomine TCR Beta short-read assay. Each CDR3 protein gets one entry after TCRdb re-called the PCR reads with MiXCR. The sample lists about 14,000 distinct CDR3 sequences; 30% to 35% were seen once. The treatment: approximately nine-day PBMC culture with coronavirus spike peptide pools or control peptides (ViraFEST assay). Trimming removed 4 bases from V and 7 bases from J; junction bases left unmatched: 12. Germline V gene sequence: CDR1 SNHLY, CDR2 FYNNEI. The length of the CDR3 is 15 residues. The sequence derives from a human donor who had recovered from COVID-19. The V gene is TRBV2, the J gene TRBJ1-1; 7 nucleotides agree with TRBD1. Material: CD4+ T cells from blood, cultured in vitro, obtained after SARS-CoV-2 vaccination. The CDR3 coding sequence is TGTGCCAGCAGTGCACGGGACAGCCCCTTCTATGAAGCTTTCTTT. It codes for CASSARDSPFYEAFF.